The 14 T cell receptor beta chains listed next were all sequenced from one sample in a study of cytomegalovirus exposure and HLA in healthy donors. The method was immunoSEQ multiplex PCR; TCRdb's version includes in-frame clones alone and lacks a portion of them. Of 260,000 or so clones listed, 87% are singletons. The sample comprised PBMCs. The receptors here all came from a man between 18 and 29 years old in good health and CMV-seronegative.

This chain's CDR3 is CASSLTGLGLNEQFF. In nucleotides, the CDR3 is TGTGCCAGCAGTTTGACGGGACTAGGCCTAAATGAGCAGTTCTTC. The chain uses TRBV6-4 and TRBJ2-1; TRBD2 matches at 8 bases. CDR3 size: 15 residues. Germline V gene lookup returns CDR1 MRHNA and CDR2 SNTAGT. V shed 5 bases, J shed 7 bases, and the junction held 10 bases outside the gene matches.

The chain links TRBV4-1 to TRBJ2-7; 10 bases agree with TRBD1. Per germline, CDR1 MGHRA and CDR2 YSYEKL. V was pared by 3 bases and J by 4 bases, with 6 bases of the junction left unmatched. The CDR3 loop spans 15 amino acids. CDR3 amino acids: CASSHARDRGYEQYF. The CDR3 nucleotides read TGCGCCAGCAGCCATGCCCGGGACAGGGGTTACGAGCAGTACTTC.

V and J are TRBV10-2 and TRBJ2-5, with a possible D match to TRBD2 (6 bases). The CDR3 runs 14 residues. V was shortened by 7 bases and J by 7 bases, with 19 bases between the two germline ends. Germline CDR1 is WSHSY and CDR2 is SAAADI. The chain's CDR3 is CASTSTGLEGTQYF. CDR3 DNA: TGCGCCAGCACCTCTACAGGTTTGGAGGGGACCCAGTACTTC.

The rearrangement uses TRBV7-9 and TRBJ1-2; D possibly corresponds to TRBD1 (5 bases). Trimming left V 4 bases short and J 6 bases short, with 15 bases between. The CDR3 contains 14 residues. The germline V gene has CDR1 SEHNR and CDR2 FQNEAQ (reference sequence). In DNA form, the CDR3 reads TGTGCCAGCAGCTCGGCCCCAACAGGCGATGGCTACACCTTC. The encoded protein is CASSSAPTGDGYTF.

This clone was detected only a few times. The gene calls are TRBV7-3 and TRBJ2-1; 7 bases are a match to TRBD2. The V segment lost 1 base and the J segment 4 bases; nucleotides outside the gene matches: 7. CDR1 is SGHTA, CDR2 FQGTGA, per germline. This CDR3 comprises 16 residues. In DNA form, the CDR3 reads TGTGCCAGCAGCTTAATGGCTAGCGGCCCTTACAATGAGCAGTTCTTC. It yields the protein CASSLMASGPYNEQFF.

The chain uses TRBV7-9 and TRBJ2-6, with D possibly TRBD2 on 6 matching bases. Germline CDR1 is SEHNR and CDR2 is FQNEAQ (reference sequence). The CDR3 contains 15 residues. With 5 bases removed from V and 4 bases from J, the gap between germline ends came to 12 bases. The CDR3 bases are TGTGCCAGCAGCCTGGCGGGGACCGGGGCCAACGTCCTGACTTTC. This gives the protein CASSLAGTGANVLTF.

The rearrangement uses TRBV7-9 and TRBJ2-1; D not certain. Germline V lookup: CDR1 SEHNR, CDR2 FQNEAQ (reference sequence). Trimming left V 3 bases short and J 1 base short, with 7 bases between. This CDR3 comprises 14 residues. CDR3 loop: CASSLSLSYNEQFF. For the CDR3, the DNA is TGTGCCAGCAGCTTGTCACTATCCTACAATGAGCAGTTCTTC.

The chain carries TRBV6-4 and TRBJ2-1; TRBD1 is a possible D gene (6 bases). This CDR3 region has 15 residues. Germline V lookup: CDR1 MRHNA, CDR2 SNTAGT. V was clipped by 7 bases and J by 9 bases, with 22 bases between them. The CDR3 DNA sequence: TGTGCCAGCACACAATACAGGGCTAAGAGGAGTGAGCAGTTCTTC. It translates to CASTQYRAKRSEQFF.

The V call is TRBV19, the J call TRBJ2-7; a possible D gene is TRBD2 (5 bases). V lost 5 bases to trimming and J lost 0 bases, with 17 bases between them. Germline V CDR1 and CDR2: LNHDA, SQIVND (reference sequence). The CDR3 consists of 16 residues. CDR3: CASSLTRTGISYEQYF. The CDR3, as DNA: TGTGCCAGTAGTTTAACCCGGACTGGGATCTCCTACGAGCAGTACTTC.

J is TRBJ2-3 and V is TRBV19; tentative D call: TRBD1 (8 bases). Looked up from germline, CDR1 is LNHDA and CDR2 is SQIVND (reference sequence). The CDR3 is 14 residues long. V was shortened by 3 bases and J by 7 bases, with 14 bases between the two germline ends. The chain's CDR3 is CASSIRGRENTQYF. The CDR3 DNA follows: TGTGCCAGTAGTATCAGGGGGCGGGAGAATACGCAGTATTTT.

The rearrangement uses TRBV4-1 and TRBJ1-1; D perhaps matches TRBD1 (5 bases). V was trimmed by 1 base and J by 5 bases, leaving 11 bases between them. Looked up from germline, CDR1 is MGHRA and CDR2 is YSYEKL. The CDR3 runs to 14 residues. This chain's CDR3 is CASSQGQIVTEAFF. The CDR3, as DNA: TGCGCCAGCAGCCAAGGACAGATCGTTACTGAAGCTTTCTTT.

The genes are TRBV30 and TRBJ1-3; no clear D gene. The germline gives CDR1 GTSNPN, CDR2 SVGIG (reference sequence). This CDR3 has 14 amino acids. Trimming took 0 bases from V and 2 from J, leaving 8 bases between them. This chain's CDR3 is CAWSVVATGNTIYF. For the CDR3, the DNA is TGTGCCTGGAGTGTAGTAGCTACTGGAAACACCATATATTTT.

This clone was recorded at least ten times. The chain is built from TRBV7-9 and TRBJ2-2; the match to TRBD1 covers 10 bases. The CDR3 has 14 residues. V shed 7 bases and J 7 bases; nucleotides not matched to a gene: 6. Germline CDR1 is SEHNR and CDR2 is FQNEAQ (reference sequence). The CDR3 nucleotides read TGTGCCAGCATCGGGACAGGGGCTAGCGGGGAGCTGTTTTTT. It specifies CASIGTGASGELFF.

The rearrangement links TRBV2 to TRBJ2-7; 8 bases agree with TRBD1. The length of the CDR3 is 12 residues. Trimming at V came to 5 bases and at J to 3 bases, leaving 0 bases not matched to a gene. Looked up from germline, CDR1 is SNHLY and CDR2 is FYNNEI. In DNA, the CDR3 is TGTGCCAGCAGTACAGGGGGCTACGAGCAGTACTTC. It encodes CASSTGGYEQYF. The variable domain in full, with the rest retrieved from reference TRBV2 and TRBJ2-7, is EPEVTQTPSHQVTQMGQEVILRCVPISNHLYFYWYRQILGQKVEFLVSFYNNEISEKSEIFDDQFSVERPDGSNFTLKIRSTKLEDSAMYFCASSTGGYEQYFGPGTRLTVT.